The next 31 T cell receptor beta chains were all read from a single sample in a study of response to subunit inactivated influenza vaccine. TCRdb processed the RT-PCR reads anew with MiXCR; each CDR3 protein has one entry. This sample carries 300,000 to 350,000 distinct CDR3 sequences, 21% of them seen once, and the ten largest clones take about 9.4%. Sample: PBMCs from blood, taken less than 22 months after vaccination. These receptors were obtained from a man aged 45 to 75 who received an inactivated influenza vaccine.

The rearrangement uses TRBV28 and TRBJ2-5; weak D call: TRBD1 (6 bases). Germline CDR1 MDHEN, CDR2 SYDVKM. The CDR3 sequence is 16 residues long. Deletions cut 4 bases from V and 5 bases from J, with 20 bases between. CDR3 bases: TGTGCCAGCAGTTCGGCCATCACAGGGTTACTGGAGACCCAGTACTTC. It encodes CASSSAITGLLETQYF. Complete variable domain (other parts from reference TRBV28 and TRBJ2-5): DVKVTQSSRYLVKRTGEKVFLECVQDMDHENMFWYRQDPGLGLRLIYFSYDVKMKEKGDIPEGYSVSREKKERFSLILESASTNQTSMYLCASSSAITGLLETQYFGPGTRLLVL.

The genes are TRBV13 and TRBJ1-2; D is undetermined. There are 13 residues in the CDR3. Trimming left V 3 bases short and J 3 bases short, with 8 bases between. Germline values: CDR1 PRHDT, CDR2 FYEKMQ (reference sequence). The CDR3: CASSFRGDYGYTF. In nucleotides, the CDR3 is TGTGCCAGCAGCTTCCGGGGTGACTATGGCTACACCTTC. The complete variable domain, with remaining parts taken from reference TRBV13 and TRBJ1-2, reads AAGVIQSPRHLIKEKRETATLKCYPIPRHDTVYWYQQGPGQDPQFLISFYEKMQSDKGSIPDRFSAQQFSDYHSELNMSSLELGDSALYFCASSFRGDYGYTFGSGTRLTVV.

This clonotype appeared a few times. V gene TRBV2 combines with J gene TRBJ2-2; the D gene is possibly TRBD2 (5 bases). V lost 3 bases, J lost 0 bases, and 8 bases lay in between. The germline CDR1 and CDR2 sequences are SNHLY and FYNNEI. The CDR3 runs to 15 residues. The CDR3 bases are TGTGCCAGCAGTGATCTAGCTACGAACACCGGGGAGCTGTTTTTT. Translating it yields CASSDLATNTGELFF.

The sample holds many counts of this clonotype. J is TRBJ2-3 and V is TRBV20-1; TRBD1 matches at 8 bases. The CDR3 covers 11 residues. The germline CDR1 and CDR2 sequences are DFQATT and SNEGSKA (reference sequence). V was clipped by 8 bases and J by 6 bases; unmatched bases: 4. The CDR3 sequence: CSYRGRDTQYF. The DNA of the CDR3 is TGCAGTTACAGGGGGAGGGATACGCAGTATTTT.

This clonotype was seen only a few times. The chain employs TRBV6-5 and TRBJ1-2; D is ambiguous. Germline V lookup: CDR1 MNHEY, CDR2 SVGAGI. The CDR3 covers 15 residues. Trimming stripped 1 base from V and 2 bases from J, with 11 bases between. The DNA of the CDR3 is TGTGCCAGCAGTTACTTAAGCGGTGGGAACTATGGCTACACCTTC. Encoded protein: CASSYLSGGNYGYTF.

The V and J genes are TRBV20-1 and TRBJ2-1; maybe TRBD1 (5 bases). The CDR3 has 12 amino acids. Germline V gives CDR1 DFQATT, CDR2 SNEGSKA (reference sequence). Between the trimmed V and J ends, which lost 0 bases and 16 bases, there was a span of 16 bases. This chain's CDR3 is CSARDGAGPPFF. The CDR3 DNA sequence: TGCAGTGCTAGAGATGGGGCAGGGCCCCCATTCTTC.

The genes are TRBV6-2 or TRBV6-3 and TRBJ2-7; TRBD1 aligns across 9 bases. The CDR3 totals 14 residues. Germline V gene lookup returns CDR1 MNHEY and CDR2 SVGEGT. The V gene end was trimmed by 6 bases and the J gene end by 2 bases; junction bases not matched to a gene: 5. CDR3: CASREQGATYEQYF. The CDR3 nucleotides read TGTGCCAGCAGAGAACAGGGGGCTACCTACGAGCAGTACTTC.

This clonotype was picked up many times. This chain uses TRBV20-1 with TRBJ1-2, with TRBD1 identical over 11 bases. CDR1 is DFQATT, CDR2 SNEGSKA, per germline (reference sequence). The CDR3 length is 16 residues. The DNA of the CDR3 is TGCCAGGGGGGGGATGGGACAGGGGGTGACGGCTATGGCTACACCTTC. It codes for CQGGDGTGGDGYGYTF.

J is TRBJ1-3 and V is TRBV7-2; a weak D match, TRBD1 (5 bases). In germline, CDR1 is SGHTA, CDR2 FQGNSA. The CDR3 length is 16 residues. With 5 bases removed from V and 3 bases from J, the gap between germline ends came to 17 bases. The CDR3 nucleotides read TGTGCCAGCAGCCCCAAGGGGCGGGCCCATGGAAACACCATATATTTT. It encodes CASSPKGRAHGNTIYF.

This clonotype was picked up a small number of times. The chain has TRBV7-2 and TRBJ2-1; tentative D call: TRBD2 (6 bases). The V end was cut by 5 bases, the J end by 2 bases, with 13 bases between. Germline V lookup: CDR1 SGHTA, CDR2 FQGNSA. This CDR3 is 15 amino acids long. This CDR3 reads CASSQREFPYNEQFF. The CDR3 DNA sequence: TGTGCCAGCAGCCAACGGGAGTTTCCCTACAATGAGCAGTTCTTC.

This clonotype was recorded a few times. The J gene is TRBJ1-2, the V gene TRBV2; D ambiguous. The CDR3 spans 12 residues. Germline V gene lookup returns CDR1 SNHLY and CDR2 FYNNEI. Trimming left V 5 bases short and J 7 bases short, with 11 bases between. The CDR3 DNA sequence: TGTGCCAGCAGTATTGAAGTCATTGGCTACACCTTC. Protein product: CASSIEVIGYTF.

This chain uses TRBV12-3 or TRBV12-4 with TRBJ2-5; D is ambiguous. CDR3 length equals 16 residues. Trimming took 2 bases from V and 1 from J, leaving 14 bases between them. CDR3 nucleotides: TGTGCCAGCAGTTTACTCGGCGGTGCTGCCCAAGAGACCCAGTACTTC. As protein: CASSLLGGAAQETQYF.

The chain is built from TRBV5-5 and TRBJ2-5; D is unclear. V was shortened by 1 base and J by 0 bases, with 13 bases between the two germline ends. CDR1 is SGHKS and CDR2 is YYEKEE in the germline V gene (reference sequence). The CDR3 has 16 residues. The CDR3 coding sequence is TGTGCCAGCAGCTTGTTTGCCCAGAGTCACCAAGAGACCCAGTACTTC. It translates to CASSLFAQSHQETQYF. The full variable domain, its missing parts supplied by reference TRBV5-5 and TRBJ2-5, is DAGVTQSPTHLIKTRGQQVTLRCSPISGHKSVSWYQQVLGQGPQFIFQYYEKEERGRGNFPDRFSARQFPNYSSELNVNALLLGDSALYLCASSLFAQSHQETQYFGPGTRLLVL.

The chain joins TRBV29-1 to TRBJ2-3; a weak D match, TRBD2 (5 bases). Trimming took off 5 bases at V and 6 bases at J, with 12 bases between the two ends. Germline CDR1 and CDR2: SQVTM and ANQGSEA. CDR3 length: 12 amino acids. The CDR3 DNA reads as TGCAGCGTTTACGGACTCGGGGATACGCAGTATTTT. Translation: CSVYGLGDTQYF.

The genes are TRBV11-2 and TRBJ2-1; 9 positions agree with TRBD2. V was clipped by 0 bases and J by 9 bases; unmatched bases: 9. The V gene's germline CDR1 is SGHAT and CDR2 FQNNGV. This CDR3 is 16 amino acids long. CDR3 bases: TGTGCCAGCAGCTTAGATCTCCGCGGGGGGGCCCCTGAGCAGTTCTTC. Amino acids: CASSLDLRGGAPEQFF.

This chain joins TRBV5-1 and TRBJ2-3, with D possibly matching TRBD2 (6 bases). Trimming removed 4 bases from V and 4 bases from J, with 13 bases in between. Per the germline V gene, CDR1 is SGHRS and CDR2 is YFSETQ. The CDR3 length is 14 residues. The CDR3 sequence: CASSPARGSDTQYF. CDR3 in DNA: TGCGCCAGCAGCCCGGCGCGGGGATCAGATACGCAGTATTTT.

This clonotype has just a few counts. The V and J genes are TRBV4-3 and TRBJ1-2; D remains unclear. The CDR3 is made up of 13 amino acids. Deletions cut 0 bases from V and 4 bases from J, with 6 bases between. CDR1 LGHNA and CDR2 YSLEER come from the germline V gene. The CDR3 coding sequence is TGCGCCAGCAGCCAAGAAACCCTCTATGGCTACACCTTC. Translating it yields CASSQETLYGYTF.

This clonotype was recorded many times. The chain uses TRBV18 and TRBJ2-2; D ambiguous. Deletions cut 5 bases from V and 5 bases from J, with 6 bases between. The CDR3 contains 12 residues. Germline CDR1 and CDR2: KGHSH and LQKENI. The CDR3 spells CASSTRTGELFF. CDR3 bases: TGTGCCAGCTCAACCCGGACCGGGGAGCTGTTTTTT. Combining the CDR3 with reference TRBV18 and TRBJ2-2 gives the whole variable domain NAGVMQNPRHLVRRRGQEARLRCSPMKGHSHVYWYRQLPEEGLKFMVYLQKENIIDESGMPKERFSAEFPKEGPSILRIQQVVRGDSAAYFCASSTRTGELFFGEGSRLTVL.

CDR3 sequence (DNA): TGTGCCACACGGACGGACACAGATACGCAGTATTTT. Translating it yields CATRTDTDTQYF. The rearrangement uses TRBV10-3 and TRBJ2-3; no clear D. The germline V gene encodes CDR1 ENHRY and CDR2 SYGVKD. Deletions cut 10 bases from V and 2 bases from J, with 10 bases between. CDR3 length: 12 amino acids.

This clonotype has just a few counts. The chain employs TRBV15 and TRBJ1-1, with TRBD1 identical over 7 bases. Trimming took 1 base from V and 4 from J; bases not matched to a gene: 6. This CDR3 has 15 amino acids. The germline gives CDR1 LNHNV, CDR2 YYDKDF (reference sequence). The CDR3 region is CATSRGQGGFTEAFF. CDR3 coding DNA: TGTGCCACCAGCAGAGGACAGGGAGGTTTCACTGAAGCTTTCTTT.

The CDR3: CSAPGLAGGLYNEQFF. CDR3 nucleotides: TGCAGTGCCCCGGGACTAGCGGGAGGACTTTACAATGAGCAGTTCTTC. The genes are TRBV20-1 and TRBJ2-1, with 15 bases aligning to TRBD2. Germline loops: CDR1 DFQATT, CDR2 SNEGSKA (reference sequence). J gave up 4 bases and V 6 bases, and 7 bases lay outside the gene matches. This CDR3 is built from 16 residues.

The chain links TRBV4-1 to TRBJ1-2, with D possibly TRBD1 on 6 matching bases. Germline V gene lookup returns CDR1 MGHRA and CDR2 YSYEKL. The CDR3 has 17 residues. V gave up 1 base and J gave up 5 bases, with 20 bases separating them. The CDR3 protein is CASSQAVVGGSWYGYTF. In DNA, the CDR3 is TGCGCCAGCAGCCAAGCCGTTGTAGGGGGTTCCTGGTATGGCTACACCTTC.

This clonotype was observed many times. The chain recombines TRBV27 with TRBJ1-1, with D perhaps matching TRBD1 (5 bases). Trimming shortened V by 3 bases and J by 1 base, and 15 bases separated the two germline ends. Germline CDR1 MNHEY, CDR2 SMNVEV (reference sequence). The CDR3 spans 16 residues. Written as DNA, the CDR3 is TGTGCCAGCAGTTTTCTCCTGGGGGGTCAGAACACTGAAGCTTTCTTT. It codes for CASSFLLGGQNTEAFF.

The gene calls are TRBV12-3 or TRBV12-4 and TRBJ1-3; 10 nucleotides agree with TRBD1. The CDR3 contains 14 residues. After removal of 7 bases from V and 7 bases from J, the junction contained 7 bases not matched to a gene. The DNA of the CDR3 is TGTGCCAGCAACCTTGACAGGGGGCGGAACACCATATATTTT. It encodes CASNLDRGRNTIYF.

Ten or more counts support this clonotype. The V and J genes are TRBV12-3 or TRBV12-4 and TRBJ1-4; a possible D gene is TRBD1 (6 bases). CDR3 length: 17 residues. Trimming removed 3 bases from V and 3 bases from J, with 17 bases in between. The CDR3 region is CASSFSWGRESNEKLFF. The CDR3 DNA reads TGTGCCAGCAGTTTTTCGTGGGGGCGGGAGTCTAATGAAAAACTGTTTTTT.

This clonotype was seen repeatedly, ten times or more. The V gene is TRBV7-9, the J gene TRBJ1-2; 8 bases align to TRBD1. V lost 1 base, J lost 4 bases, and 2 bases stayed unmatched. The CDR3 is 14 amino acids. CDR1 is SEHNR, CDR2 FQNEAQ, per germline (reference sequence). The CDR3 loop is CASSLGTGSYGYTF. DNA for the CDR3: TGTGCCAGCAGCTTAGGGACAGGGAGCTATGGCTACACCTTC.

A few counts support this clonotype. This chain connects TRBV29-1 to TRBJ1-1; possible D gene TRBD1, 5 bases. Germline V gene lookup returns CDR1 SQVTM and CDR2 ANQGSEA. Trimming took 5 bases from V and 1 from J, leaving 11 bases between them. The CDR3 consists of 13 residues. The CDR3 region is CSVLQGRNTEAFF. In nucleotides, the CDR3 is TGCAGCGTTTTGCAGGGCCGGAACACTGAAGCTTTCTTT.

This clonotype was found many times. The chain recombines TRBV20-1 with TRBJ1-1; possible D gene TRBD1, 5 bases. CDR3 size: 13 residues. Trimming removed 7 bases from V and 2 bases from J, with 14 bases in between. The germline CDR1 and CDR2 sequences are DFQATT and SNEGSKA (reference sequence). Written as DNA, the CDR3 is TGCAGTGGTTCGACAGCTTCCAACACTGAAGCTTTCTTT. This gives the protein CSGSTASNTEAFF.

V gene TRBV20-1 combines with J gene TRBJ1-6, with D tentatively TRBD1 (5 bases). Trimming cost V 3 bases and J 9 bases, with 15 bases left between them. CDR3 length: 14 residues. Germline-derived CDR1 and CDR2 are DFQATT and SNEGSKA (reference sequence). CDR3 protein: CSASPLGGSSPLHF. CDR3 DNA: TGCAGTGCTAGCCCCCTGGGGGGAAGTTCACCCCTCCACTTT.

The chain links TRBV7-9 to TRBJ2-5; possibly TRBD1 for D (5 bases). The V and J ends lost 7 bases and 2 bases respectively, with 8 bases between them. The CDR3 sequence is 12 residues long. Germline V gives CDR1 SEHNR, CDR2 FQNEAQ (reference sequence). The CDR3 sequence: CASNRHQETQYF. Written as DNA, the CDR3 is TGTGCCAGCAACAGGCATCAAGAGACCCAGTACTTC.

This clonotype came up many times. The chain uses TRBV29-1 and TRBJ2-3, with 9 bases aligning to TRBD2. The CDR3 is 15 residues long. The junction had 10 bases not matched to a gene; V was cut back by 6 bases and J by 3 bases. In germline, CDR1 is SQVTM, CDR2 ANQGSEA. CDR3 amino acids: CSVRGTSTRTDTQYF. The CDR3 region has the DNA TGCAGCGTACGCGGGACTAGCACAAGGACAGATACGCAGTATTTT.